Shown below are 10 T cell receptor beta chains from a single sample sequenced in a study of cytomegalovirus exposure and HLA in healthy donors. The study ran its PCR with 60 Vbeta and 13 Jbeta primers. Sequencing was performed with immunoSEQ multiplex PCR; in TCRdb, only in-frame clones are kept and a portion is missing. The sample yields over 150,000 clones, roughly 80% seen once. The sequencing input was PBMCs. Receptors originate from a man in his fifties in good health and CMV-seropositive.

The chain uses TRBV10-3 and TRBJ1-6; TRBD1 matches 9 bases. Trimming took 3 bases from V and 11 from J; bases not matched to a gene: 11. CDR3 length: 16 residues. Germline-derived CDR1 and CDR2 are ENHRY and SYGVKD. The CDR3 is CAISDRTGASGAPLHF. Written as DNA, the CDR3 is TGTGCCATCAGTGACCGGACAGGGGCCTCTGGGGCACCCCTCCACTTT.

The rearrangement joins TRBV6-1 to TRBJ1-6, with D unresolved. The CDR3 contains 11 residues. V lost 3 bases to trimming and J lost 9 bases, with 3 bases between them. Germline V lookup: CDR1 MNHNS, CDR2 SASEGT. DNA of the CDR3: TGTGCCAGCAGTGATAGTTCACCCCTCCACTTT. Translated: CASSDSSPLHF.

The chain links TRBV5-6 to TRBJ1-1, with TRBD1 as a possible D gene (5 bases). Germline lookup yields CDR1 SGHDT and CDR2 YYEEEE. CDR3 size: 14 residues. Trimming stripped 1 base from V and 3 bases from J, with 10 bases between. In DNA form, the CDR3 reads TGTGCCAGCAGCTTGAGGGGACTCTACACTGAAGCTTTCTTT. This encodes CASSLRGLYTEAFF.

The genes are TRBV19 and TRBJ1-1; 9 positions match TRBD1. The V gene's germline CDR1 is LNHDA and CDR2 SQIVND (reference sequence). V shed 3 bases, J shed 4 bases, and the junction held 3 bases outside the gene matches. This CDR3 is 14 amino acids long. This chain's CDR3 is CASSITGGRTEAFF. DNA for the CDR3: TGTGCCAGTAGTATTACAGGGGGCCGCACTGAAGCTTTCTTT.

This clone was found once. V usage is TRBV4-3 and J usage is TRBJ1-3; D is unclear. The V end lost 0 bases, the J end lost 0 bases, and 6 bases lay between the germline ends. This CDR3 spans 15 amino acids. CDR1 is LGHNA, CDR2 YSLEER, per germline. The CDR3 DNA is TGCGCCAGCAGCCAAGATGTCAGCTCTGGAAACACCATATATTTT. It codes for CASSQDVSSGNTIYF.

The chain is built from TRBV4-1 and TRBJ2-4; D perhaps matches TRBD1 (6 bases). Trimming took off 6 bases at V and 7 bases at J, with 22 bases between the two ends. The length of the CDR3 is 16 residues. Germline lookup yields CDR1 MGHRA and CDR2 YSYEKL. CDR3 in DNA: TGCGCCAGCAGTCACCCAATCAGGGGACAAGGGAACATTCAGTACTTC. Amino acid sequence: CASSHPIRGQGNIQYF.

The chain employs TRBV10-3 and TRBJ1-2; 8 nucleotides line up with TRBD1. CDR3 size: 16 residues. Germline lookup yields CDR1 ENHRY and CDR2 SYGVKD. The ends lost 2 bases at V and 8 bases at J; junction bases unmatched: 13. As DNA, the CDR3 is TGTGCCATCAGTGAGCTGGCGCAGGGGGCCGCTGGGGGCTACACCTTC. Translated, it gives CAISELAQGAAGGYTF.

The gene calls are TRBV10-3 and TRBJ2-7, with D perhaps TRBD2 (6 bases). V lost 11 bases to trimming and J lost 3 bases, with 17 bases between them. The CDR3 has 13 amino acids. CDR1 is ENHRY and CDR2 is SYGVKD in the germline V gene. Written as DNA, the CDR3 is TGTGCCTCAGCGCCGACGGAGGGCTACGAGCAGTACTTC. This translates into CASAPTEGYEQYF.

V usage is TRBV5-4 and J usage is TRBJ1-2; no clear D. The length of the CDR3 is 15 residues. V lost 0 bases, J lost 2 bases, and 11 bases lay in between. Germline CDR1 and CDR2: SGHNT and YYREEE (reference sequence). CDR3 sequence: CASSLAIGQNYGYTF. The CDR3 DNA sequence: TGTGCCAGCAGCTTGGCCATTGGGCAGAACTATGGCTACACCTTC.

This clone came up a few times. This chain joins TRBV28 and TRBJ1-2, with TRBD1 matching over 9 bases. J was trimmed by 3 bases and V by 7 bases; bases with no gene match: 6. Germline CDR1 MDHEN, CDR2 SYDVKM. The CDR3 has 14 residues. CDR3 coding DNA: TGTGCCAGCACCTACAGGGGGCGCGACTATGGCTACACCTTC. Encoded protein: CASTYRGRDYGYTF.